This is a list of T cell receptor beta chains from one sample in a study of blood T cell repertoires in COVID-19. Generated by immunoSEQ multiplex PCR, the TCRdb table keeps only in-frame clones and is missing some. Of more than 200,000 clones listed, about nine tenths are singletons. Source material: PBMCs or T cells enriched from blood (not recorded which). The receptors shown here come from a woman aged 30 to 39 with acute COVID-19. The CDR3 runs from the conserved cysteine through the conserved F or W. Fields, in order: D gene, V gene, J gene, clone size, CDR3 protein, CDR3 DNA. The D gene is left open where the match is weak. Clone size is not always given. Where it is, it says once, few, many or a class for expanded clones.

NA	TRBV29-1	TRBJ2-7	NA	CSVEEGSREQYF	TGCAGCGTTGAAGAGGGCAGCCGCGAGCAGTACTTC
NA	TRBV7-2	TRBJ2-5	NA	CASSPQRGSGSETQYF	TGTGCCAGCAGCCCCCAAAGGGGGAGTGGTTCAGAGACCCAGTACTTC
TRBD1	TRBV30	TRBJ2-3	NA	CAWSVARTGPPDTQYF	TGTGCCTGGAGTGTAGCCCGGACAGGGCCGCCGGATACGCAGTATTTT
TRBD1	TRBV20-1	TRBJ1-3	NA	CSASPRTGSGNTIYF	TGCAGTGCTAGTCCCCGGACAGGCTCTGGAAACACCATATATTTT
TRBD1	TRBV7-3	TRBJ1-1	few	CASSLTGGTEAFF	TGTGCCAGCAGCCTGACAGGGGGCACTGAAGCTTTCTTT
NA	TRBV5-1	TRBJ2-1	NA	CASSLEPGNNEQFF	TGCGCCAGCAGCTTGGAACCAGGGAACAATGAGCAGTTCTTC
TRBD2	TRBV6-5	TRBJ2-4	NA	CASSGLAGGFNIQYF	TGTGCCAGCAGCGGACTAGCGGGGGGATTTAACATTCAGTACTTC
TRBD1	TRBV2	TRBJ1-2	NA	CASSGGDRVGNYGYTF	TGTGCCAGCAGTGGCGGCGACAGGGTGGGTAACTATGGCTACACCTTC
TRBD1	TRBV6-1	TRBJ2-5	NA	CASSEDRATETQYF	TGTGCCAGCAGTGAGGACAGGGCAACGGAGACCCAGTACTTC
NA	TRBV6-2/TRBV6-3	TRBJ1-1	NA	CASSNPMNTEAFF	TGTGCCAGCAGCAATCCAATGAACACTGAAGCTTTCTTT
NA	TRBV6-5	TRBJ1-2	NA	CASSYFGGGDNYGYTF	TGTGCCAGCAGTTACTTTGGTGGGGGGGATAACTATGGCTACACCTTC
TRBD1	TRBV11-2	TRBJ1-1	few	CASSSIGQGNTEAFF	TGTGCCAGCAGCTCCATTGGACAGGGGAACACTGAAGCTTTCTTT
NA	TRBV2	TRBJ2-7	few	CASSEKRALSYEQYF	TGTGCCAGCAGTGAAAAGCGGGCCCTCTCCTACGAGCAGTACTTC
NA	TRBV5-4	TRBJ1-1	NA	CASGWGVNTEAFF	TGTGCCAGCGGCTGGGGGGTGAACACTGAAGCTTTCTTT
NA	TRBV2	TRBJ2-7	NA	CASSDDFSYEQYF	TGTGCCAGCAGTGACGACTTCTCCTACGAGCAGTACTTC
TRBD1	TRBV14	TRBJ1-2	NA	CASSRTGTDYGYTF	TGTGCCAGCAGCCGGACAGGGACCGATTATGGCTACACCTTC
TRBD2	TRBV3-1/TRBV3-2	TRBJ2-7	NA	CASSRGETSGTGEQYF	TGTGCCAGCAGCCGGGGGGAAACTAGCGGGACCGGCGAGCAGTACTTC
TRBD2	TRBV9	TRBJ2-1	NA	CASSVDERGYNEQFF	TGTGCCAGCAGCGTAGACGAGCGGGGGTACAATGAGCAGTTCTTC
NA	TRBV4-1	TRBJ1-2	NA	CASSQGVGGANYGYTF	TGCGCCAGCAGCCAAGGCGTGGGGGGAGCTAACTATGGCTACACCTTC
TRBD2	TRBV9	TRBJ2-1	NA	CASSGLLAGGPTNEQFF	TGTGCCAGCAGCGGACTTCTAGCGGGAGGGCCGACAAATGAGCAGTTCTTC
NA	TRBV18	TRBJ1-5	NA	CASSPQAGTRYQPQHF	TGTGCCAGCTCACCCCAAGCCGGGACACGCTATCAGCCCCAGCATTTT
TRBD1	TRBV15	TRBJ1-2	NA	CATSRDRPQGARGYTF	TGTGCCACCAGCAGAGATCGCCCTCAGGGGGCGCGTGGCTACACCTTC
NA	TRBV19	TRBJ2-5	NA	CASSITARETQYF	TGTGCCAGTAGTATTACCGCCAGGGAGACCCAGTACTTC
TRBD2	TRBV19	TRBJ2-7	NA	CASSIAGRAREQYF	TGTGCCAGTAGTATAGCCGGGAGGGCGCGGGAGCAGTACTTC
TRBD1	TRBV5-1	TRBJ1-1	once	CASSVPGQRNTEAFF	TGCGCCAGCAGTGTACCGGGACAGAGGAACACTGAAGCTTTCTTT
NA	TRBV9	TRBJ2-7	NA	CASSVGGGGSYEQYF	TGTGCCAGCAGCGTAGGGGGAGGGGGTAGCTACGAGCAGTACTTC
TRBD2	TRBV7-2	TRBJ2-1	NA	CASTLYAGLAGVYNEQFF	TGTGCCAGCACCCTTTATGCCGGACTAGCGGGAGTTTACAATGAGCAGTTCTTC
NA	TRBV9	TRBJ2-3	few	CASSVDPSTDTQYF	TGTGCCAGCAGCGTAGATCCTAGCACAGATACGCAGTATTTT
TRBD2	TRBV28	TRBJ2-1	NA	CASKAADLAGAHEQFF	TGTGCCAGCAAGGCTGCGGACCTAGCGGGAGCTCATGAGCAGTTCTTC
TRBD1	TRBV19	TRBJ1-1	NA	CASSLTGVVTEAFF	TGTGCCAGTAGCCTAACAGGGGTGGTGACTGAAGCTTTCTTT
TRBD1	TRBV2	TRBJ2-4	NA	CASTTGVRYIQYF	TGTGCCAGCACGACAGGGGTTCGGTACATTCAGTACTTC
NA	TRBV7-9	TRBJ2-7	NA	CASSLTGTKSYEQYF	TGTGCCAGCAGCCTGACCGGGACAAAGAGCTACGAGCAGTACTTC
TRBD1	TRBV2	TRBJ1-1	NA	CASNLDRAGTEAFF	TGTGCCAGCAACTTGGACAGGGCGGGCACTGAAGCTTTCTTT
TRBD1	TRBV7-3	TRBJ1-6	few	CASSRYGTGESPLHF	TGTGCCAGCAGCCGATACGGGACAGGGGAATCACCCCTCCACTTT
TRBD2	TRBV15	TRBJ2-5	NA	CATREAGGGETQYF	TGTGCCACCAGAGAAGCGGGAGGAGGAGAGACCCAGTACTTC
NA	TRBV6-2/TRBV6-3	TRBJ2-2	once	CASSYSGRSGELFF	TGTGCCAGCAGTTATTCGGGGAGGTCCGGGGAGCTGTTTTTT
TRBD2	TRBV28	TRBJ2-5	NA	CASSFEASGYQETQYF	TGTGCCAGCAGTTTTGAGGCTAGCGGTTACCAAGAGACCCAGTACTTC
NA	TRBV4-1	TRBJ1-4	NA	CASSQDRGKLFF	TGCGCCAGCAGCCAAGATCGGGGGAAACTGTTTTTT
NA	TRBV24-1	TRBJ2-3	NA	CATRPWEDNTDTQYF	TGTGCCACCCGTCCCTGGGAGGACAACACAGATACGCAGTATTTT
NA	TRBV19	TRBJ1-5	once	CASRDNNQPQHF	TGTGCCAGCCGGGACAACAATCAGCCCCAGCATTTT
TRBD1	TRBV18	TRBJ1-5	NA	CASSPPRQGAHQPQHF	TGTGCCAGCTCACCACCCAGGCAGGGGGCGCATCAGCCCCAGCATTTT
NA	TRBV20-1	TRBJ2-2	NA	CSASRQANTGELFF	TGCAGTGCTAGTAGGCAGGCTAACACCGGGGAGCTGTTTTTT